This is a list of T cell receptor delta chains from one sample in a study of Vδ1+ human thymocytes. TCRdb reprocessed the multiplex PCR reads through CATT. This sample has about 58,000 delta-chain clones; more than 12% occur once, and the top ten carry 0.3% to 0.45%. Material: Vdelta1+ gamma-delta thymocytes from the thymus. The receptor source for this set is a girl younger than two who had congenital heart surgery. Each CDR3 is given with its conserved first and last residue. The order of the fields is V gene, D gene, J gene, clone size, CDR3 protein, CDR3 DNA. A D gene is named only where the DNA matches it firmly. A row's size may be missing; if present it is once, few, many or a size class.

TRDV1	TRDD3	TRDJ1	few	CALGEPSLNPTGGYLDKLIF	TGTGCTCTTGGGGAACCCTCTCTCAACCCAACTGGGGGATACCTCGATAAACTCATCTTT
TRDV1	TRDD3	TRDJ1	NA	CALGKRWGIRDTDKLIF	TGTGCTCTTGGGAAACGGTGGGGGATACGCGACACCGATAAACTCATCTTT
TRDV1	TRDD3	TRDJ1	few	CALGESLCDTGGYGKTDKLIF	TGTGCTCTTGGGGAATCCCTATGTGATACTGGGGGATACGGTAAAACCGATAAACTCATCTTT
TRDV1	NA	TRDJ1	NA	CALGEGSAPLRGTDKLIF	TGTGCTCTTGGGGAAGGCTCGGCCCCCCTTCGGGGCACCGATAAACTCATCTTT
TRDV1	NA	TRDJ1	NA	CALGEMEGGGVYTDKLIF	TGTGCTCTTGGGGAGATGGAGGGTGGGGGTGTATACACCGATAAACTCATCTTT
TRDV1	TRDD3	TRDJ1	NA	CALGDSLTPRRTGGYFPYTDKLIF	TGTGCTCTTGGAGACTCGCTTACGCCCCGACGTACTGGGGGATACTTCCCGTACACCGATAAACTCATCTTT
TRDV1	TRDD3	TRDJ1	few	CALGELALTGGSYTDKLIF	TGTGCTCTTGGGGAACTCGCCCTTACTGGGGGGTCGTACACCGATAAACTCATCTTT
TRDV1	TRDD3	TRDJ1	few	CALGELCPEAYRGVWGIPNCTDKLIF	TGTGCTCTTGGGGAACTTTGCCCCGAAGCCTACCGAGGCGTCTGGGGGATTCCCAACTGCACCGATAAACTCATCTTT
TRDV1	TRDD2	TRDJ1	NA	CALGVFLRAYHDTDKLIF	TGTGCTCTTGGGGTCTTCCTACGGGCTTACCACGACACCGATAAACTCATCTTT
TRDV2	TRDD3	TRDJ1	NA	CACDGTKDNAGWGMAEKLIF	TGTGCCTGTGACGGGACTAAAGATAACGCGGGGTGGGGGATGGCGGAAAAACTCATCTTT
TRDV1	NA	TRDJ1	NA	CALGELGLLTGPHHTDKLIF	TGTGCTCTTGGGGAACTAGGCCTTCTGACTGGGCCCCACCACACCGATAAACTCATCTTT
TRDV1	TRDD3	TRDJ1	few	CALVSRLGGTHTDKLIF	TGTGCTCTTGTGAGTCGACTGGGGGGCACCCACACCGATAAACTCATCTTT
TRDV1	TRDD3	TRDJ1	NA	CALGERSFPGGHGYTDKLIF	TGTGCTCTTGGGGAACGTAGCTTTCCTGGGGGACACGGGTACACCGATAAACTCATCTTT
TRDV1	TRDD3	TRDJ1	NA	CALGEPYAADWGVETDKLIF	TGTGCTCTTGGGGAACCTTACGCGGCGGACTGGGGGGTAGAAACCGATAAACTCATCTTT
TRDV1	NA	TRDJ1	NA	CALGNCPLPRDKLIF	TGTGCTCTTGGGAACTGTCCCCTACCCCGGGATAAACTCATCTTT
TRAV29/DV5	TRDD3	TRDJ1	few	CARRIRVKLIF	TGTGCGAGGAGGATACGGGTTAAACTCATCTTC
TRDV1	TRDD3	TRDJ1	few	CALGPTSWGIGDKLIF	TGTGCTCTTGGACCTACGTCCTGGGGGATTGGCGATAAACTCATCTTT
TRDV1	NA	TRDJ1	few	CALGEHPSFHSTRGGSLPIPYTDKLIF	TGTGCTCTTGGGGAACACCCCTCCTTCCACTCAACAAGGGGCGGCTCGTTACCGATCCCGTACACCGATAAACTCATCTTT
TRDV2	NA	TRDJ3	medium-sized	CACGNGSWDTRQMFF	TGTGCCTGTGGGAATGGGTCCTGGGACACCCGACAGATGTTTTTC
TRDV1	NA	TRDJ1	NA	CALGELSQEGSGTDKLIF	TGTGCTCTTGGGGAACTGTCCCAGGAGGGTTCTGGCACCGATAAACTCATCTTT
TRDV1	NA	TRDJ1	NA	CALGDLGLPIYWGERTDKLIF	TGTGCTCTTGGGGACTTGGGCCTTCCTATCTACTGGGGAGAACGTACCGATAAACTCATCTTT
TRDV1	TRDD3	TRDJ1	NA	CALGPPRGMTYKLIF	TGTGCTCTTGGGCCCCCCCGGGGGATGACATATAAACTCATCTTT
TRDV1	TRDD2	TRDJ1	few	CALGVDFLRGTDTDKLIF	TGTGCTCTTGGGGTGGACTTCCTACGTGGGACCGACACCGATAAACTCATCTTT
TRDV1	TRDD2	TRDJ1	few	CALGGPAFLLNTDKLIF	TGTGCTCTTGGGGGCCCGGCCTTCCTACTGAATACCGATAAACTCATCTTT
TRDV1	TRDD3	TRDJ1	NA	CALGEVRRGPSSGIRSGYTDKLIF	TGTGCTCTTGGGGAAGTAAGGAGGGGGCCTTCCTCGGGGATACGCTCTGGGTACACCGATAAACTCATCTTT